The text below deals with one T cell receptor (beta chain). Its target is not known. TCRdb's table, derived via immunoSEQ multiplex PCR, lists solely in-frame clones and lacks some. Seen here are roughly 92,000 clones, 94% observed once, and the top ten hold 0.3%. This sample was included in a study of siplizumab effects on memory and regulatory T cells. This CDR3 comprises 17 residues. Study-level points and caveats: The Treg-derived share of mappable alloreactive CD4+ clones averaged roughly 64% with siplizumab and 26.9% in controls. Siplizumab significantly reduced alloreactive sequences traceable to unstimulated CD4+ memory cells. There appeared to be greater diversity in naive T cells than in memory cells, and naive T cells seemed major contributors to the alloresponse. Naive or memory phenotype assignment was not possible for roughly 75-95% of proliferating CD4+ or CD8+ clones.

What was sequenced was non-Treg CD4+ T cells sorted from blood. The TCR was taken from a human donor in good health. The V call is TRBV21-1, the J call TRBJ1-1; the table calls TRBD1, which could not be checked here. TRBV21-1 is a known pseudogene. DNA of the CDR3: TGTGCCAGCACCCCGATAACAGGGGAGGATGGTGGCGCTGAAGCTTTCTTT. This gives the protein CASTPITGEDGGAEAFF.